This TCR beta chain derives from a study of T cells in Graves' hyperthyroidism and ophthalmopathy. Study observations and caveats: The authors' 13 V-J model separated ophthalmopathy from stable hyperthyroidism. Ophthalmopathy, as predicted by the model, came a median roughly 6.5 months after the prediction. The blood repertoire included most of the expanded thyroid clonotypes above 0.001.

Amplified TCR beta CDR3 regions derived from RNA transcripts. HTBI primers were used for first-round RT-PCR of the TCR CDR3. Using its own MiXCR run on the multiplex PCR reads, TCRdb lists one record per CDR3 protein. This sample yields some 510,000 distinct CDR3 sequences, of which 35% to 55% are seen a single time; 8.2% belongs to the top ten. Hyperthyroidism of Graves' type that showed no ophthalmopathy progression within 18 months was stable. The length of the CDR3 is 14 residues. After removal of 3 bases from V and 6 bases from J, the junction contained 3 bases not matched to a gene. Germline V lookup: CDR1 SGHRS, CDR2 YFSETQ. This clonotype was seen at least ten times. Its antigen is not known.

Sequenced input: peripheral blood or thyroid tissue (not recorded which). The TCR originated in a woman in her late teens or twenties with Graves' hyperthyroidism. This sequence joins TRBV5-1 and TRBJ1-5; TRBD1 matches at 10 bases. CDR3 nucleotide sequence: TGCGCCAGCAGCTCGGGACAGGGGACTCAGCCCCAGCATTTT. Amino acids: CASSSGQGTQPQHF.